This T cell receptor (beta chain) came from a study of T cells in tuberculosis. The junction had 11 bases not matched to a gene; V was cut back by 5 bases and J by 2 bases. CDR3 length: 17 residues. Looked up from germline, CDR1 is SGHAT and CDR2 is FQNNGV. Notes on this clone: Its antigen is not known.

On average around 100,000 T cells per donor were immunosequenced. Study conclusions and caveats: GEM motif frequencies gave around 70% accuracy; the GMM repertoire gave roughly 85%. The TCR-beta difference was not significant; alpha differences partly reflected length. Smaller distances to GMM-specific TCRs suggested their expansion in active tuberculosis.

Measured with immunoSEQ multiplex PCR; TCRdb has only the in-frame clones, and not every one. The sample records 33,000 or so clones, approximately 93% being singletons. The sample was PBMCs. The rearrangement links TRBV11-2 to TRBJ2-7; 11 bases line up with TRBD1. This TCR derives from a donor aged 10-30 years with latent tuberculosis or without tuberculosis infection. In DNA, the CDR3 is TGTGCCAGCAGCCCACCAACCGGGACAGGGGGAACCTACGAGCAGTACTTC. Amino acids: CASSPPTGTGGTYEQYF.